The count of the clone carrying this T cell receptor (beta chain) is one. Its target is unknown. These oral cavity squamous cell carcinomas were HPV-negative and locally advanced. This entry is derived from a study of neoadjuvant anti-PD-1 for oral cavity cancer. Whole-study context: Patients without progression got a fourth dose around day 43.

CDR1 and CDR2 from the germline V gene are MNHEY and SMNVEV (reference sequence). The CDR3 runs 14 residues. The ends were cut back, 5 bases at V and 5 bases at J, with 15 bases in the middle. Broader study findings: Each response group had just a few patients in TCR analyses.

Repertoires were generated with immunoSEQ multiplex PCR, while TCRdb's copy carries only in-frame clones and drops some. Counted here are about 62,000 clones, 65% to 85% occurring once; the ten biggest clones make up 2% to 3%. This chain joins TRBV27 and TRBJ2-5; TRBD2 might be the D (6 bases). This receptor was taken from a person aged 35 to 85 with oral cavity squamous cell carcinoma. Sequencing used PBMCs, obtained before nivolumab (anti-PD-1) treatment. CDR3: CASSPRRAGETQYF. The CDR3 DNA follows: TGTGCCAGCAGTCCACGGAGGGCCGGGGAGACCCAGTACTTC.